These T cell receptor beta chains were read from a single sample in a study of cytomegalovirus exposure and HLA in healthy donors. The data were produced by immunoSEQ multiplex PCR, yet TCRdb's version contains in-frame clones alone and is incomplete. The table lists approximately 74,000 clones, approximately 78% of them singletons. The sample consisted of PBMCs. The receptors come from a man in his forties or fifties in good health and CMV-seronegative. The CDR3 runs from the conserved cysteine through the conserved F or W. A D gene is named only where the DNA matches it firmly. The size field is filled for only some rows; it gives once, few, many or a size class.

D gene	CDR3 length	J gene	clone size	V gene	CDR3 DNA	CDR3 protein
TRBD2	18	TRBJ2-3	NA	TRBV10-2	TGCGCCAGCACCGGGGGACTAGCGGGGGGGCCGGGCACAGATACGCAGTATTTT	CASTGGLAGGPGTDTQYF
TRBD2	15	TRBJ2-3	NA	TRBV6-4	TGTGCCAGCAGTGAGACTAGCGGGGGCACAGATACGCAGTATTTT	CASSETSGGTDTQYF
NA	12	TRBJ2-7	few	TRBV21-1	TGTGCCAGCAGCAACCGGGACTACGAGCAGTACTTC	CASSNRDYEQYF
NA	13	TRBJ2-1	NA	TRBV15	TGTGCCACCAGCAGAGAGGGCAACAATGAGCAGTTCTTC	CATSREGNNEQFF
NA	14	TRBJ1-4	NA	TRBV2	TGTGCCAGCACCCTTCGGGGTCCGAGTGAAAAACTGTTTTTT	CASTLRGPSEKLFF
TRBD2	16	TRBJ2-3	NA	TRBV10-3	TGTGCCATCAGGACACCTACTAGCGGGAGGGCAGATACGCAGTATTTT	CAIRTPTSGRADTQYF
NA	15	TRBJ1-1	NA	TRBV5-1	TGCGCCAGCAGCTTGGTAACAGGGTATAGCACTGAAGCTTTCTTT	CASSLVTGYSTEAFF
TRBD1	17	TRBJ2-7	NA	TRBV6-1	TGTGCCAGCAGTGTTGCGGGTTCTTTTGGACAGGGTGGCGAGCAGTACTTC	CASSVAGSFGQGGEQYF
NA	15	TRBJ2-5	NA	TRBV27	TGTGCCAGCAGTTGGGGCGGGTTGGGAGGAGAGACCCAGTACTTC	CASSWGGLGGETQYF
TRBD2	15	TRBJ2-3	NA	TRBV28	TGTGCCAGCAGTGCACTAGCGGGAGGTCTATATACGCAGTATTTT	CASSALAGGLYTQYF
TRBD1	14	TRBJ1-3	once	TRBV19	TGTGCCAGCCGTCCCGGACAGGGGGGAAACACCATATATTTT	CASRPGQGGNTIYF
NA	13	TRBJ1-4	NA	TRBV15	TGTGCCACCAGCATGGGGGGGAATGAAAAACTGTTTTTT	CATSMGGNEKLFF
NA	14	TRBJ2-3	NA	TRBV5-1	TGCGCCAGCAGCTCGGGACATAGCACAGATACGCAGTATTTT	CASSSGHSTDTQYF
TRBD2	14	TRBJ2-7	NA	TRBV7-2	TGTGCCAGCAGCTTAGGGTTAGCGGGGTTCGAGCAGTACTTC	CASSLGLAGFEQYF
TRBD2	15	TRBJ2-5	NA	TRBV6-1	TGTGCCAGCAGGGAGGGACTAGGGTTTTTGGAGGCCCAGTACTTC	CASREGLGFLEAQYF
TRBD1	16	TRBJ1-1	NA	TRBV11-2	TGTGCCAGCAGTAACAGGGGGGGGGTGGGGAAACCTGAAGCTTTCTTT	CASSNRGGVGKPEAFF
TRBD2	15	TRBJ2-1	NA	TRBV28	TGTGCCAGCAGTCTATATAGCGGGGGGGCCAATGAGCAGTTCTTC	CASSLYSGGANEQFF
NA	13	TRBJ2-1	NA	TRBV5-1	TGCGCCAGCATCCATGAGGGGGACGGTGAGCAGTTCTTC	CASIHEGDGEQFF
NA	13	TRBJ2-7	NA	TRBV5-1	TGCGCCAGCAGCTTGGCAGGGTCCTACGAGCAGTACTTC	CASSLAGSYEQYF
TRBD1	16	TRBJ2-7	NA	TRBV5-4	TGTGCCAGCAGCTTTAAGAGACAGGGGAGCTCCTACGAGCAGTACTTC	CASSFKRQGSSYEQYF
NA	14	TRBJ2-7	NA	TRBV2	TGTGCCAGCAGCGGTAGCGGAATCTCCTACGAGCAGTACTTC	CASSGSGISYEQYF
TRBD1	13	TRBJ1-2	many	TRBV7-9	TGTGCCAGCAGCCACTGGGACAGGCATGGCTACACCTTC	CASSHWDRHGYTF